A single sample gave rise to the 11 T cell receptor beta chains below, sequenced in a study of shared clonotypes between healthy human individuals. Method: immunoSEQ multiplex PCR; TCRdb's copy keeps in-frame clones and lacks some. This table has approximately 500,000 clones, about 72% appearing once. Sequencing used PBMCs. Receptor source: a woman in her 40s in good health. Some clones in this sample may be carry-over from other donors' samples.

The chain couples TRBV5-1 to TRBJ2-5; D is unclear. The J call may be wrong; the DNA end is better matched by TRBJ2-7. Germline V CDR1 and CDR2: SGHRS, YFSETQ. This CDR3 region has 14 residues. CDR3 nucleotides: TGCGCCAGCAGCGCAATGGACGGACCCTACGAGCAGTACTTC. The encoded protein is CASSAMDGPYEQYF.

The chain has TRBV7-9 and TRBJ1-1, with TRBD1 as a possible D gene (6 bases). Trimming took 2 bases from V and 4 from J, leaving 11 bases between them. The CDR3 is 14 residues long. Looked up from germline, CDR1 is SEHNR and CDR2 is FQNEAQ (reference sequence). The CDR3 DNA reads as TGTGCCAGCAGCTTACAGGGGTCGGCCACTGAAGCTTTCTTT. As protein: CASSLQGSATEAFF.

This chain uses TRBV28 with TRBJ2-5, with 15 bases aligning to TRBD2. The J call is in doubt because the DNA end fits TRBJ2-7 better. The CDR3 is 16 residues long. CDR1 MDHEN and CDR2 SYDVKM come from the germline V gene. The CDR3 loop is CASSWGLAGGTYEQYF. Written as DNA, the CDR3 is TGTGCCAGCAGTTGGGGACTAGCGGGAGGCACCTACGAGCAGTACTTC.

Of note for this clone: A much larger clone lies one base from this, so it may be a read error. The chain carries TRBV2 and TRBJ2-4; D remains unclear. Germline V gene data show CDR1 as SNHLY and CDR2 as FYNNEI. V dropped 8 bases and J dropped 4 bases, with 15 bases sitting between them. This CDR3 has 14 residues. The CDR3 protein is CASSRDMAKNIQYF. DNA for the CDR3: TGTGCCAGCTCCCGTGACATGGCGAAAAACATTCAGTACTTC. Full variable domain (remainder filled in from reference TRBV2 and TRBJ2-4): EPEVTQTPSHQVTQMGQEVILRCVPISNHLYFYWYRQILGQKVEFLVSFYNNEISEKSEIFDDQFSVERPDGSNFTLKIRSTKLEDSAMYFCASSRDMAKNIQYFGAGTRLSVL.

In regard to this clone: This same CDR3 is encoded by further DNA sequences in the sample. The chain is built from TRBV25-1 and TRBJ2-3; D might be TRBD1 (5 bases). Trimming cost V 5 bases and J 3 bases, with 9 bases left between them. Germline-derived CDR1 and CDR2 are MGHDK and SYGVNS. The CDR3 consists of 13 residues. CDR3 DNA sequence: TGTGCCAGCAGTCAGCAGGGAACAGATACGCAGTATTTT. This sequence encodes CASSQQGTDTQYF.

The CDR3: CASSLVGSGLAGEQYF. The CDR3 coding sequence is TGTGCCAGCAGCTTAGTGGGTAGTGGGCTAGCGGGCGAGCAGTACTTC. The chain uses TRBV7-2 and TRBJ2-7, with 8 bases identical to TRBD2. With 1 base clipped from V and 6 bases from J, the junction kept 11 bases outside the gene matches. The CDR3 extends over 16 amino acids. CDR1 is SGHTA and CDR2 is FQGNSA in the germline V gene.

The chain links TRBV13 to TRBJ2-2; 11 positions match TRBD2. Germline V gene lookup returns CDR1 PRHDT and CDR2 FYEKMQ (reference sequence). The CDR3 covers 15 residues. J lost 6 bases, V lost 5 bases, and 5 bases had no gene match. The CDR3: CASSKLAGEPGELFF. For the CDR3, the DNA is TGTGCCAGCAGCAAACTAGCGGGAGAACCCGGGGAGCTGTTTTTT.

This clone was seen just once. In nucleotides, the CDR3 is TGCGCCAGCAGCCGCAGCGGGGGGGCAAGCTATGGCTACACCTTC. Protein sequence: CASSRSGGASYGYTF. The chain uses TRBV4-3 and TRBJ1-2; D possibly corresponds to TRBD1 (6 bases). The V and J ends lost 4 bases and 4 bases respectively, with 16 bases between them. From germline, CDR1 is LGHNA and CDR2 YSLEER. The CDR3 length is 15 residues.

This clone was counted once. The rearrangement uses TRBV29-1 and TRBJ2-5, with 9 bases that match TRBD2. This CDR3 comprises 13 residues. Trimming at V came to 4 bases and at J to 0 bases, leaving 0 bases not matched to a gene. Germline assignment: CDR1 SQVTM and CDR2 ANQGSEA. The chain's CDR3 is CSVASGNQETQYF. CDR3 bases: TGCAGCGTTGCTAGCGGGAACCAAGAGACCCAGTACTTC.

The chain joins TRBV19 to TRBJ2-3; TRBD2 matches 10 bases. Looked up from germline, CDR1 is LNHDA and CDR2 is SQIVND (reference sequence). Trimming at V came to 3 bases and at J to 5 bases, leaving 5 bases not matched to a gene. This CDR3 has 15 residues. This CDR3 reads CASSIGAGGLDTQYF. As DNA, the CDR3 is TGTGCCAGTAGTATTGGAGCGGGAGGGTTAGATACGCAGTATTTT.

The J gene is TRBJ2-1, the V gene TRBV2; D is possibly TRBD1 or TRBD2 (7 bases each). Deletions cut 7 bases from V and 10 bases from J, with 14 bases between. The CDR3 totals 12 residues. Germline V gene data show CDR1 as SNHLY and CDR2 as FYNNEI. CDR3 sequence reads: CASNHQGGEQFF. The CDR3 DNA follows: TGTGCCAGCAACCATCAGGGGGGGGAGCAGTTCTTC.